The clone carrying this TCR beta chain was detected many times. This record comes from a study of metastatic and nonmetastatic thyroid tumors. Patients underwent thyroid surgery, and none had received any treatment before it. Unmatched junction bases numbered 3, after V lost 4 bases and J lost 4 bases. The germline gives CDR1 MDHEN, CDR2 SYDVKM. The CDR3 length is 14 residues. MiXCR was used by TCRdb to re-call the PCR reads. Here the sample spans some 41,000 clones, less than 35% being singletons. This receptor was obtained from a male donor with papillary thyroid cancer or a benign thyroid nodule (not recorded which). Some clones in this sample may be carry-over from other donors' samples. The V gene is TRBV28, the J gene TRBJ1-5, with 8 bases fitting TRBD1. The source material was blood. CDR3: CASSSGGRNQPQHF. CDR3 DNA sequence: TGTGCCAGCAGTTCAGGGGGCCGTAATCAGCCCCAGCATTTT.